This TCR beta chain was recovered during a study of cytomegalovirus exposure and HLA in healthy donors. The trim removed 1 base at V and 8 bases at J, leaving 8 bases unmatched. This CDR3 region has 14 residues. The germline CDR1 and CDR2 sequences are GTSNPN and SVGIG (reference sequence). Both 60 Vbeta primers and 13 Jbeta primers went into the PCR. The repertoire was sequenced with immunoSEQ multiplex PCR; TCRdb's copy has only in-frame clones and lacks some. Its listing shows approximately 180,000 clones. The specimen was PBMCs. This rearrangement joins TRBV30 to TRBJ1-2, with 9 bases aligning to TRBD1. The sequence came from a man between 25 and 39 years old in good health and CMV-seronegative. The CDR3 is CAWSAGDRVRGYTF. The CDR3 DNA follows: TGTGCCTGGAGTGCTGGGGACAGGGTGAGAGGCTACACCTTC.